A selection of T cell receptor beta chains follows, all from one sample in a study of T cell changes during pregnancy in multiple sclerosis. The data were produced by immunoSEQ multiplex PCR, yet TCRdb's version contains in-frame clones alone and is incomplete. The top ten hold approximately 7% of the sample, which has about 21,000 clones, about 88% seen once. Here the sequenced sample was CD8+ T cells from peripheral blood mononuclear cells, taken in the third trimester of pregnancy. The origin of the receptors is a female donor in good health, enrolled as a control in a pregnancy study. CDR3s include the opening cysteine and the closing phenylalanine or tryptophan. Each record gives: J gene, clone size, D gene, V gene, CDR3 protein, CDR3 DNA. The D gene is left open where the match is weak. A clone size is listed for some rows: how often the clone was seen (once, few, many), or a class if it is expanded.

>TRBJ2-1|-|TRBD2|TRBV9
CASSVGLADYNEQFF
TGTGCCAGCAGCGTAGGCCTAGCGGACTACAATGAGCAGTTCTTC
>TRBJ1-1|-|-|TRBV19
CASSTRTENTEAFF
TGTGCCAGTAGTACAAGGACAGAGAACACTGAAGCTTTCTTT
>TRBJ2-4|-|-|TRBV7-9
CASRRTTAGPSPKNIQYF
TGTGCCAGCAGAAGGACGACGGCGGGACCCTCCCCCAAAAACATTCAGTACTTC
>TRBJ2-7|-|TRBD1|TRBV27
CASKQGQGGSYEQYF
TGTGCCAGCAAACAAGGACAGGGGGGCTCCTACGAGCAGTACTTC
>TRBJ2-3|-|-|TRBV13
CASSLGTIEVSDTQYF
TGTGCCAGCAGCTTAGGGACTATCGAAGTAAGCGATACGCAGTATTTT
>TRBJ2-2|-|TRBD2|TRBV6-5
CASSSLAGLPGELFF
TGTGCCAGCAGTTCTTTAGCGGGACTCCCCGGGGAGCTGTTTTTT
>TRBJ2-5|-|TRBD2|TRBV5-4
CASSLDSSGGAETQYF
TGTGCCAGCAGCTTGGATTCTAGCGGGGGGGCAGAGACCCAGTACTTC
>TRBJ2-5|-|-|TRBV7-9
CASSPGVRQETQYF
TGTGCCAGCAGCCCAGGCGTTCGACAAGAGACCCAGTACTTC
>TRBJ1-2|-|-|TRBV6-5
CASSSPRQPGNYGYTF
TGTGCCAGCAGTTCCCCCCGGCAGCCGGGGAACTATGGCTACACCTTC
>TRBJ2-3|-|TRBD2|TRBV6-5
CASSSPLAGEADTQYF
TGTGCCAGCAGTTCTCCCTTAGCGGGAGAGGCAGATACGCAGTATTTT
>TRBJ2-1|once|-|TRBV10-2
CASRRTNEQFF
TGCGCCAGCAGGAGAACCAATGAGCAGTTCTTC
>TRBJ2-3|-|TRBD2|TRBV9
CASSVASGGPADTQYF
TGTGCCAGCAGCGTAGCTAGCGGGGGACCCGCGGATACGCAGTATTTT
>TRBJ2-5|-|TRBD1|TRBV5-4
CASSSDRGHETQYF
TGTGCCAGCAGCTCTGACAGGGGGCATGAGACCCAGTACTTC
>TRBJ2-1|-|TRBD2|TRBV27
CASSLLAGGGNEQFF
TGTGCCAGCAGTTTATTAGCGGGAGGAGGCAATGAGCAGTTCTTC
>TRBJ2-1|-|TRBD2|TRBV5-4
CASSSLAGFYNEQFF
TGTGCCAGCAGCTCACTAGCGGGATTTTACAATGAGCAGTTCTTC
>TRBJ2-5|-|-|TRBV9
CASSAKDLGGTQYF
TGTGCCAGCAGCGCGAAAGATCTAGGGGGGACCCAGTACTTC
>TRBJ2-1|few|-|TRBV6-5
CASSYSDSYNEQFF
TGTGCCAGCAGTTACTCGGACAGCTACAATGAGCAGTTCTTC
>TRBJ1-1|-|-|TRBV18
CASSPLKSQNTEAFF
TGTGCCAGCTCACCCTTAAAGTCACAGAACACTGAAGCTTTCTTT